This T cell receptor beta chain is drawn from a study of regulatory T cells in long-lasting Graves disease. Documented time point: newly diagnosed GD, antithyroid drugs for less than 3 months. RNA extracted from PBMCs served as the sequencing template. Germline V gene lookup returns CDR1 SEHNR and CDR2 FQNEAQ (reference sequence). Deletions cut 5 bases from V and 3 bases from J, with 17 bases between. The CDR3 contains 16 residues. This clonotype has more than one count but fewer than ten. Its antigen is currently unknown. Broader study findings: Possibly, accuracy suffered from the small sample size. Persistent Graves' disease cases displayed lower TCR diversity than newly diagnosed ones.

In building TCR beta libraries, iRepertoire HTBI primers were used together with Arm-PCR of CDR3 regions. TCRdb reprocessed the multiplex PCR reads via MiXCR and lists one record per CDR3 protein. The sample lists 680,000 or so distinct CDR3 sequences, approximately 15% occurring once. This sample was shared with a second study, whose subject was T cells in Graves' hyperthyroidism and ophthalmopathy. That paper notes: Those with hyperthyroidism were 18 to 65 years old, newly diagnosed, and ill for under 2 months. The model forecast ophthalmopathy, anticipating it by a median around 6.9 months before onset.

The J gene is TRBJ2-4, the V gene TRBV7-9; no clear D gene. Sequenced material: peripheral blood mononuclear cells (PBMCs), taken at new diagnosis, from a patient treated with antithyroid drugs. The TCR sequence derives from a woman in her 30s with Graves disease. CDR3 sequence reads: CASSHLGPTGKNIQYF. In nucleotides, the CDR3 is TGTGCCAGCAGCCATCTAGGCCCCACGGGCAAAAACATTCAGTACTTC. The variable domain in full, completed from reference TRBV7-9 and TRBJ2-4, reads DTGVSQNPRHKITKRGQNVTFRCDPISEHNRLYWYRQTLGQGPEFLTYFQNEAQLEKSRLLSDRFSAERPKGSFSTLEIQRTEQGDSAMYLCASSHLGPTGKNIQYFGAGTRLSVL.